The present entry profiles one T cell receptor (beta chain) with its context. Its matching antigen is unknown. There were likely unrecorded immune exposures, though donors were nominally healthy when sampled. The sample belongs to a study of cytomegalovirus exposure and HLA in healthy donors. Primers included in the PCR were 60 Vbeta and 13 Jbeta primers. The data were produced by immunoSEQ multiplex PCR, yet TCRdb's version contains in-frame clones alone and is incomplete. The sample consists of around 280,000 clones, roughly 90% of them appearing once. Study observations and caveats: Later analysis indicated greater clonal expansion among HLA-associated TCR beta chains than among equally common other chains. A reported reduction in N-insertions relative to the roughly 700-donor mean was seen in an Asian-associated ancestry cluster in a later analysis. Researchers counted around 170 TCR beta chains as cytomegalovirus-associated.

The V end lost 3 bases, the J end lost 6 bases, and 22 bases lay between the germline ends. Looked up from germline, CDR1 is SGDLS and CDR2 is YYNGEE. The CDR3 runs 16 residues. This receptor was identified in a woman aged 18-29 years in good health and CMV-seronegative. The V and J genes are TRBV9 and TRBJ2-7; tentative D call: TRBD2 (6 bases). The sequencing sample was made of PBMCs. The DNA of the CDR3 is TGTGCCAGCAGCGCCCCAACGGGGGTGAGTCAGGGCGAGCAGTACTTC. As protein: CASSAPTGVSQGEQYF.